This passage covers 14 T cell receptor beta chains from one sample sequenced in a study of T cells after yellow fever vaccination. TCRdb reprocessed the 5' RACE reads via MiXCR and lists one record per CDR3 protein. This repertoire shows about 74,000 distinct CDR3 sequences, more than 5.5% found once; its top ten account for roughly a third. Sequencing used CD8+ T cells sorted from PBMCs, obtained 5 to 6 days after the first yellow fever vaccination. These receptors were obtained from a man between 18 and 29 years old who received the YFV17D yellow fever vaccine.

The genes are TRBV9 and TRBJ1-1, with D tentatively TRBD1 (5 bases). The CDR3 has 13 amino acids. CDR1 SGDLS and CDR2 YYNGEE come from the germline V gene. V was clipped by 4 bases and J by 6 bases, with 13 bases between them. In DNA form, the CDR3 reads TGTGCCAGCAGCATTGGGACCGCAGCTGAAGCTTTCTTT. Protein product: CASSIGTAAEAFF.

The sample holds many counts of this clonotype. V and J are TRBV6-2 or TRBV6-3 and TRBJ2-2; 8 bases map to TRBD1. The CDR3 runs 17 residues. V lost 0 bases, J lost 6 bases, and 9 bases stayed unmatched. Looked up from germline, CDR1 is MNHEY and CDR2 is SVGEGT. The CDR3 nucleotides are TGTGCCAGCAGTTACTCAACGGACAGGGATTTCTCCGGGGAGCTGTTTTTT. It is translated as CASSYSTDRDFSGELFF.

The gene calls are TRBV6-2 or TRBV6-3 and TRBJ1-1; D perhaps matches TRBD1 (6 bases). The CDR3 spans 13 residues. V was pared by 5 bases and J by 4 bases, with 11 bases between. Germline lookup yields CDR1 MNHEY and CDR2 SVGEGT. In DNA, the CDR3 is TGTGCCAGCAGTGCTCGGGGGCGCACTGAAGCTTTCTTT. It yields the protein CASSARGRTEAFF.

As to this clonotype: The junction does not match germline at one end; this may be a read error. The CDR3 DNA follows: TGTGCCAGCTCCGCCGGGGTCAATCAACCCCAGCATTTT. Amino acids: CASSAGVNQPQHF. This chain joins TRBV7-9 and TRBJ1-5; D is unclear. The CDR3 extends over 13 amino acids. Germline V gives CDR1 SEHNR, CDR2 FQNEAQ (reference sequence).

This clonotype has just a few counts. The V gene is TRBV12-5, the J gene TRBJ2-7; D is tentatively TRBD1 or TRBD2 (5 bases each). The germline V and J ends were trimmed by 4 bases and 7 bases, with 17 bases remaining between them. CDR3 length equals 14 residues. Germline V lookup: CDR1 LGHNT, CDR2 FRNRAP. The CDR3 protein is CASGSLGTSSEQYF. The CDR3 nucleotides are TGTGCTAGTGGTTCCCTCGGGACCTCAAGTGAGCAGTACTTC.

This clonotype turned up a few times. The V call is TRBV7-9, the J call TRBJ2-1; D may be TRBD1 or TRBD2 (6 bases each). The CDR3 is made up of 16 amino acids. From germline, CDR1 is SEHNR and CDR2 FQNEAQ (reference sequence). V was clipped by 3 bases and J by 1 base, with 13 bases between them. CDR3 loop: CASSFTRGGSYNEQFF. The CDR3 DNA reads TGTGCCAGCAGCTTTACGCGAGGGGGGTCCTACAATGAGCAGTTCTTC.

This clonotype was counted many times. The rearrangement uses TRBV5-6 and TRBJ2-1; weak D call: TRBD1 (5 bases). The V and J ends lost 4 bases and 2 bases respectively, with 16 bases between them. The CDR3 spans 16 residues. Germline CDR1 and CDR2: SGHDT and YYEEEE. CDR3 in amino acids: CASSPSDSPAYNEQFF. The CDR3 nucleotides are TGTGCCAGCAGCCCATCCGACAGTCCAGCCTACAATGAGCAGTTCTTC.

The chain recombines TRBV6-5 with TRBJ2-1, with 7 bases that match TRBD1. The germline V gene encodes CDR1 MNHEY and CDR2 SVGAGI. The CDR3 is 15 residues long. After removal of 4 bases from V and 5 bases from J, the junction contained 8 bases not matched to a gene. CDR3 residues: CASSWAQGSDNEQFF. The CDR3, as DNA: TGTGCCAGCAGTTGGGCACAGGGGAGTGACAATGAGCAGTTCTTC.

This clonotype came up a few times. The rearrangement joins TRBV7-3 to TRBJ2-5; the match to TRBD2 covers 9 bases. CDR3 size: 15 residues. Germline values: CDR1 SGHTA, CDR2 FQGTGA. The trim removed 1 base at V and 4 bases at J, leaving 4 bases unmatched. This chain's CDR3 is CASSLRRGGLETQYF. The CDR3 DNA reads TGTGCCAGCAGCTTAAGGCGGGGGGGATTAGAGACCCAGTACTTC.

Ten or more counts support this clonotype. This chain links TRBV4-1 with TRBJ2-3; D gene unclear. The germline V gene encodes CDR1 MGHRA and CDR2 YSYEKL. V gave up 0 bases and J gave up 4 bases, with 11 bases separating them. The CDR3 length is 15 residues. CDR3 nucleotides: TGCGCCAGCAGCCAAGATTATCCTGGAGCAGATACGCAGTATTTT. It yields the protein CASSQDYPGADTQYF.

This clonotype came up many times. CDR3 amino acids: CASTRLMNTEAFF. The CDR3 region has the DNA TGTGCCAGCACCAGATTGATGAACACTGAAGCTTTCTTT. V and J are TRBV7-6 and TRBJ1-1; D is uncertain. The CDR3 is made up of 13 amino acids. Germline V gene data show CDR1 as SGHVS and CDR2 as FNYEAQ. Trimming shortened V by 7 bases and J by 0 bases, and 9 bases separated the two germline ends.

This clonotype appeared a few times. The J gene is TRBJ2-1, the V gene TRBV19, with D possibly TRBD1 on 6 matching bases. Germline CDR1 and CDR2: LNHDA and SQIVND (reference sequence). Trimming pared 4 bases from V and 4 bases from J, leaving 8 bases between. The CDR3 spans 13 residues. The CDR3 sequence is CASSNRVYNEQFF. For the CDR3, the DNA is TGTGCCAGTAGTAACAGGGTATACAATGAGCAGTTCTTC.

This clonotype was detected many times. The chain is built from TRBV4-1 and TRBJ2-7; possibly TRBD2 for D (6 bases). The CDR3 is 12 amino acids. Per the germline V gene, CDR1 is MGHRA and CDR2 is YSYEKL. The V end lost 4 bases, the J end lost 4 bases, and 8 bases lay between the germline ends. The CDR3 DNA reads TGCGCCAGCAGCCCCGCGGGGTACGAGCAGTACTTC. Translation: CASSPAGYEQYF.

This clonotype came up a few times. This sequence joins TRBV4-1 and TRBJ2-3; 9 positions agree with TRBD2. The CDR3 has 17 amino acids. Germline CDR1 and CDR2: MGHRA and YSYEKL. V lost 0 bases and J lost 2; bases outside the gene matches: 6. The chain's CDR3 is CASSQDLAGGYTDTQYF. For the CDR3, the DNA is TGCGCCAGCAGCCAAGATCTGGCGGGGGGGTACACAGATACGCAGTATTTT.